The clone carrying this T cell receptor (beta chain) was seen only a few times. The antigen is undetermined. The data were taken from a study of tumor-infiltrating lymphocytes in primary liver carcinoma. Study context: Primary liver carcinoma, confirmed by histopathology, was surgically resected.

Researchers generated TCR beta cDNA from roughly 520 ng of total RNA, relying on a constant-region primer. Slightly modified ARM-PCR with three nested multiplex PCR rounds yielded TCR beta libraries. Running about 11 cycles apiece, the first two PCR rounds relied on TRBV1-TRBV30 forward primers together with a C-beta reverse primer. TCRdb called the multiplex PCR reads again in MiXCR, with one record for every CDR3 protein. The table lists approximately 320,000 distinct CDR3 sequences, about 50% of them singletons. Germline trimming cut 5 bases from V and 0 bases from J; bases unmatched to any gene: 9. This CDR3 contains 17 residues. From germline, CDR1 is MNHNS and CDR2 SASEGT. The study extracted blood RNA from unsorted whole blood and also extracted germline DNA. Study observations and caveats: Overlap between tumor regions exceeded overlap of tumor with adjacent tissue or blood. Tumors had a significantly higher top-250-clone fraction than blood (p = 0.039).

The source is a woman aged 25 to 39 with primary liver carcinoma and hepatitis B virus infection. The J gene is TRBJ1-1, the V gene TRBV6-1; 10 nucleotides align to TRBD1. Material: peripheral blood. The CDR3, as DNA: TGTGCCAGCAGTCCACGGGACAGGGGTTTGATGAACACTGAAGCTTTCTTT. Amino acids: CASSPRDRGLMNTEAFF.